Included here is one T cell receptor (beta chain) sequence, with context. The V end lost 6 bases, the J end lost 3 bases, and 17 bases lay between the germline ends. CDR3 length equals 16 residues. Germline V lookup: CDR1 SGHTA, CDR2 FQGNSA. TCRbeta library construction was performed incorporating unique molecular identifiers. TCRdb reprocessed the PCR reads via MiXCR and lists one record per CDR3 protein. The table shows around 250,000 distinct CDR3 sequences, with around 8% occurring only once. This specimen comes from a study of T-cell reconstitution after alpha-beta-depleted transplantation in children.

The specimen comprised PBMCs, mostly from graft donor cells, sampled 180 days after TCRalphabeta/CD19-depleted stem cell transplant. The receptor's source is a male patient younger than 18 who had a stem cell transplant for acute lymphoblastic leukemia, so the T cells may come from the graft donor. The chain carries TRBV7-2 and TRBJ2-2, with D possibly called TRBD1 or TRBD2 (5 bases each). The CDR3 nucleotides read TGTGCCAGCAGGATAAGGTTGGGGGAGCACACCGGGGAGCTGTTTTTT. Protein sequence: CASRIRLGEHTGELFF.